Here is one TCR beta chain with its context. This specimen belongs to a study of blood T cell repertoires in COVID-19. CDR3 length: 13 amino acids. Trimming removed 5 bases from V and 8 bases from J, with 12 bases in between. Per the germline V gene, CDR1 is MNHEY and CDR2 is SMNVEV (reference sequence). Method: immunoSEQ multiplex PCR; TCRdb's copy keeps in-frame clones and lacks some. The sample lists around 250,000 clones, approximately 82% occurring once. Input material: peripheral blood. The J gene is TRBJ1-4, the V gene TRBV27, with D perhaps matching TRBD1 (6 bases). The TCR sequence derives from a man aged 30 to 45 who had recovered from COVID-19. In DNA form, the CDR3 reads TGTGCCAGCAGTCCCCGGACAGACGAAAAACTGTTTTTT. Protein: CASSPRTDEKLFF.